Below are 24 T cell receptor beta chains sequenced from a single sample in a study of T-cell reconstitution after alpha-beta-depleted transplantation in children (dated by TCRdb to 2015 to 2016). What this sample's treatment or condition label stands for: allogeneic hematopoietic cell transplantation with graft depleted of TCRalphabeta T cells and CD19 B cells. The library relied on PCR. Instrument on record: Illumina HiSeq 2500. Molecular barcoding was employed in the preparation of TCR libraries, with unique molecular identifiers being used to normalize TCRbeta repertoire quantification. The public reads were run again by TCRdb, first through fastp at Q25 and then through MiXCR, and only productive beta chains were kept. One record per CDR3 amino acid sequence lists the most common genes and DNA. This sample holds some 100,000 distinct CDR3 sequences; 23% were observed only once. The top ten clonotypes cover 20% to 25% of the sample.

This specimen consisted of PBMCs, obtained before TCRalphabeta/CD19-depleted stem cell transplant. These receptors were obtained from a boy between 2 and 10 years old with acute lymphoblastic leukemia, due to receive a stem cell transplant.

CDR3 sequence: CASSLSGTYNSPLHF. The CDR3 DNA follows: TGTGCCAGCAGCTTATCAGGGACCTATAATTCACCCCTCCACTTT. V is TRBV7-2 and J is TRBJ1-6; D possibly corresponds to TRBD1 (5 bases). Germline CDR1 SGHTA, CDR2 FQGNSA. This CDR3 has 15 amino acids. With 2 bases removed from V and 2 bases from J, the gap between germline ends came to 7 bases.

The sample holds a few counts of this clonotype. The chain is built from TRBV6-1 and TRBJ2-5; D unresolved. This CDR3 is built from 14 residues. Trimming stripped 1 base from V and 4 bases from J, with 10 bases between. The germline CDR1 and CDR2 sequences are MNHNS and SASEGT. CDR3 coding DNA: TGTGCCAGCAGTGAAGTCGCAGGTCGAGAGACCCAGTACTTC. Translation gives CASSEVAGRETQYF.

The J gene is TRBJ2-1, the V gene TRBV12-3 or TRBV12-4; D might be TRBD1 or TRBD2, each matching 5 bases. V lost 8 bases and J lost 8, with 22 bases in between. The CDR3 has 15 amino acids. The CDR3 is CASYNSGRLSDEQFF. CDR3 sequence (DNA): TGTGCCAGCTATAACTCGGGACGCCTCTCGGATGAGCAGTTCTTC.

This clonotype appeared a few times. The genes are TRBV20-1 and TRBJ2-7, with 8 bases fitting TRBD2. The CDR3 runs 16 residues. The ends lost 1 base at V and 5 bases at J; junction bases unmatched: 13. Germline CDR1 reads DFQATT; CDR2 reads SNEGSKA (reference sequence). DNA for the CDR3: TGCAGTGCTAGAGGCCAATATGTTAGGGGACTAGACGAGCAGTACTTC. Protein: CSARGQYVRGLDEQYF.

This chain uses TRBV10-3 with TRBJ1-6, with D possibly TRBD1 on 5 matching bases. The CDR3 contains 16 residues. V shed 8 bases and J shed 1 base, with 15 bases lying between them. The germline CDR1 and CDR2 sequences are ENHRY and SYGVKD. CDR3 in DNA: TGTGCCATCCAGAAGGGGTCAGGATCCTATAATTCACCCCTCCACTTT. It encodes CAIQKGSGSYNSPLHF.

In its sample, this clonotype was seen a few times. V usage is TRBV20-1 and J usage is TRBJ2-4; D is perhaps TRBD2 (5 bases). Germline V gene data show CDR1 as DFQATT and CDR2 as SNEGSKA (reference sequence). V lost 5 bases, J lost 0 bases, and 26 bases lay in between. CDR3 length equals 19 residues. CDR3 sequence: CSARHRVRGGDLAKNIQYF. As DNA, the CDR3 is TGCAGTGCTCGGCACCGGGTCCGCGGAGGTGATCTAGCCAAAAACATTCAGTACTTC.

This clonotype has a handful of counts. J is TRBJ2-1 and V is TRBV9, with 11 bases identical to TRBD2. The length of the CDR3 is 14 residues. Per germline, CDR1 SGDLS and CDR2 YYNGEE. Trimming at V came to 2 bases and at J to 13 bases, leaving 8 bases not matched to a gene. The CDR3 nucleotides are TGTGCCAGCAGCGTGGGACTAGCGGAGGGACCCCAGTTCTTC. Residues: CASSVGLAEGPQFF.

This clonotype was seen a handful of times. This chain uses TRBV20-1 with TRBJ2-7; D is undetermined. Trimming shortened V by 6 bases and J by 4 bases, and 13 bases separated the two germline ends. Germline CDR1 is DFQATT and CDR2 is SNEGSKA (reference sequence). The CDR3 covers 12 residues. The CDR3 loop reads CSATRVMYEQYF. Here the CDR3 DNA reads TGCAGTGCAACACGGGTCATGTACGAGCAGTACTTC.

This clonotype has only a few counts. This chain connects TRBV10-3 to TRBJ2-1, with 9 bases fitting TRBD1. J was trimmed by 9 bases and V by 6 bases; bases with no gene match: 3. Germline assignment: CDR1 ENHRY and CDR2 SYGVKD. CDR3 size: 12 residues. CDR3 bases: TGTGCCATCAGGGGACAGGGAAGTGAGCAGTTCTTC. Amino acids: CAIRGQGSEQFF.

The chain has TRBV12-3 or TRBV12-4 and TRBJ2-1, with D unclear. The V end was cut by 4 bases, the J end by 5 bases, with 9 bases between. The CDR3 is 13 amino acids. The CDR3 DNA is TGTGCCAGCAGTTACGAGCTCGACAATGAGCAGTTCTTC. It yields the protein CASSYELDNEQFF.

There are a few counts of this clonotype. V is TRBV7-8 and J is TRBJ2-5; D is unresolved. V was clipped by 2 bases and J by 4 bases, with 17 bases between them. From germline, CDR1 is SGHVS and CDR2 FQNEAQ. The CDR3 loop spans 16 amino acids. The CDR3 DNA reads as TGTGCCAGCAGCTTATATAGTTCGACGCCATCAGAGACCCAGTACTTC. It encodes CASSLYSSTPSETQYF.

This clonotype was recorded a few times. The chain uses TRBV28 and TRBJ2-1, with unresolved D. Trimming took off 7 bases at V and 8 bases at J, with 12 bases between the two ends. CDR3 size: 12 residues. CDR1 is MDHEN, CDR2 SYDVKM, per germline. DNA for the CDR3: TGTGCCAGCACGACCAGCTGGGATGAGCAGTTCTTC. This encodes CASTTSWDEQFF.

In DNA, the CDR3 is TGTGCCAGCAGTTCCTCCGACACAATCTACGAGCAGTACTTC. Translating gives CASSSSDTIYEQYF. The rearrangement joins TRBV28 to TRBJ2-7; D remains unclear. The CDR3 length is 14 residues. Germline assignment: CDR1 MDHEN and CDR2 SYDVKM. V lost 4 bases to trimming and J lost 3 bases, with 13 bases between them.

The chain links TRBV6-2 or TRBV6-3 to TRBJ2-4; tentative D call: TRBD2 (6 bases). The CDR3 runs to 16 residues. The germline gives CDR1 MNHEY, CDR2 SVGEGT. Between the trimmed V and J ends, which lost 8 bases and 0 bases, there was a span of 17 bases. The CDR3 DNA is TGTGCCAGCTCTTCCCTTAGCGGAGGAGCCAAAAACATTCAGTACTTC. Its protein product is CASSSLSGGAKNIQYF.

CDR3 DNA: TGCGCCAGCAGCTTGGCGGAGGGGCCCTATTACAATGAGCAGTTCTTC. It specifies CASSLAEGPYYNEQFF. The gene calls are TRBV5-1 and TRBJ2-1, with D possibly matching TRBD2 (6 bases). The V end lost 0 bases, the J end lost 4 bases, and 14 bases lay between the germline ends. Germline V gene sequence: CDR1 SGHRS, CDR2 YFSETQ. The CDR3 is 16 residues long.

V and J are TRBV4-1 and TRBJ2-1; 9 bases agree with TRBD2. CDR3 size: 18 residues. Trimming cost V 0 bases and J 5 bases; bases outside gene matches: 11. Per germline, CDR1 MGHRA and CDR2 YSYEKL. The CDR3 region is CASSQEPGTSSLNNEQFF. The CDR3 DNA reads TGCGCCAGCAGCCAAGAGCCCGGGACTAGCAGCCTTAACAATGAGCAGTTCTTC.

This clonotype was counted between two and nine times. This sequence joins TRBV24-1 and TRBJ2-2, with 12 bases lining up with TRBD2. CDR1 KGHDR and CDR2 SFDVKD come from the germline V gene. CDR3 length equals 15 residues. V lost 8 bases and J lost 4; bases outside the gene matches: 4. The CDR3 spells CATTETSGGTGELFF. The CDR3 nucleotides are TGTGCCACCACTGAGACTAGCGGGGGCACCGGGGAGCTGTTTTTT.

This clonotype showed up just a few times. The CDR3 here is CASSVGTTQETQYF. Here the CDR3 DNA reads TGTGCCAGCAGCGTCGGGACTACTCAAGAGACCCAGTACTTC. This chain connects TRBV9 to TRBJ2-5; 7 bases fit TRBD2. Germline lookup yields CDR1 SGDLS and CDR2 YYNGEE. The junction had 3 bases not matched to a gene; V was cut back by 2 bases and J by 2 bases. The length of the CDR3 is 14 residues.

The CDR3 reads CASSLVSSGGAGGGETQYF. The DNA for the CDR3 is TGCGCCAGCAGCTTGGTGTCTAGCGGAGGGGCAGGAGGAGGGGAGACCCAGTACTTC. V usage is TRBV5-1 and J usage is TRBJ2-5, with 7 bases fitting TRBD2. The germline CDR1 and CDR2 sequences are SGHRS and YFSETQ. With V trimmed by 0 bases and J by 5 bases, 19 bases remained unmatched. The CDR3 is made up of 19 amino acids.

This clonotype was recorded a few times. The V gene is TRBV20-1, the J gene TRBJ2-7; the match to TRBD2 covers 12 bases. Trimming cost V 2 bases and J 2 bases; bases outside gene matches: 4. CDR3 length: 15 amino acids. Germline lookup yields CDR1 DFQATT and CDR2 SNEGSKA (reference sequence). The CDR3 loop is CSARPSGRAPYEQYF. CDR3 DNA sequence: TGCAGTGCTAGACCTAGCGGGAGGGCCCCCTACGAGCAGTACTTC.

V and J are TRBV28 and TRBJ1-5; no firm D call. Trimming took 3 bases from V and 6 from J, leaving 6 bases between them. CDR1 MDHEN and CDR2 SYDVKM come from the germline V gene. The CDR3 consists of 12 residues. The CDR3 loop is CASSFQAQPQHF. In nucleotides, the CDR3 is TGTGCCAGCAGTTTTCAAGCTCAGCCCCAGCATTTT.

Ten or more counts support this clonotype. This chain links TRBV5-1 with TRBJ2-1; TRBD2 matches at 7 bases. V lost 3 bases to trimming and J lost 2 bases; unmatched junction nucleotides: 8. The CDR3 runs 16 residues. Germline loops: CDR1 SGHRS, CDR2 YFSETQ. Here the CDR3 DNA reads TGCGCCAGCAGCTCCGCCGCCGGGACTACCTACAATGAGCAGTTCTTC. Translation gives CASSSAAGTTYNEQFF. The full variable domain, completed using reference TRBV5-1 and TRBJ2-1, is KAGVTQTPRYLIKTRGQQVTLSCSPISGHRSVSWYQQTPGQGLQFLFEYFSETQRNKGNFPGRFSGRQFSNSRSEMNVSTLELGDSALYLCASSSAAGTTYNEQFFGPGTRLTVL.

The V call is TRBV5-1, the J call TRBJ2-7, with D maybe TRBD2 (5 bases). This CDR3 contains 15 residues. Germline CDR1 SGHRS, CDR2 YFSETQ. The V end lost 3 bases, the J end lost 4 bases, and 17 bases lay between the germline ends. The CDR3 here is CASSSSPAEMYEQYF. As DNA, the CDR3 is TGCGCCAGCAGCTCGTCCCCAGCGGAGATGTACGAGCAGTACTTC.

This clonotype was seen many times. The chain employs TRBV12-3 or TRBV12-4 and TRBJ2-7, with unresolved D. V gave up 5 bases and J gave up 6 bases, with 17 bases separating them. The CDR3 has 14 residues. CDR3 bases: TGTGCCAGCAGTCCACGCGGTACCCGCGTCGAGCAGTACTTC. It encodes CASSPRGTRVEQYF.